This TCR beta chain was found in a study of neurological immune-mediated disorders. This clonotype appeared many times. The time point denotes: longitudinal time-point 1 (baseline). TCRdb re-derived calls from the 5' RACE reads in MiXCR, one entry per CDR3 protein. The data hold around 37,000 distinct CDR3 sequences, with roughly 3.2% observed a single time. In germline, CDR1 is MGHDK, CDR2 SYGVNS. V shed 2 bases and J shed 4 bases, with 14 bases lying between them. The CDR3 is 15 residues long. Sequenced sample: PBMCs. The TCR comes from an older woman with multiple sclerosis. The J gene is TRBJ1-1, the V gene TRBV25-1; no clear D gene. CDR3 protein: CASSERQAGSTEAFF. DNA of the CDR3: TGTGCCAGCAGTGAACGGCAGGCCGGGAGCACTGAAGCTTTCTTT.